This is a list of T cell receptor beta chains from one sample in a study of PD-1 blockade in classical Hodgkin lymphoma. The table came from immunoSEQ multiplex PCR; TCRdb's copy has only in-frame clones and leaves some out. The repertoire holds around 30,000 clones, with 60% to 85% as singletons. The sequencing used peripheral blood mononuclear cells (PBMCs), collected before the second cycle of nivolumab. The receptors originated from a human donor with classical Hodgkin lymphoma. The CDR3 runs from the conserved cysteine through the conserved F or W. The D gene is left open where the match is weak. The listing skips clone size in some rows; elsewhere it reads once, few, many or a size class.

v_call: TRBV28; d_call: -; j_call: TRBJ1-2; clone_size: few; cdr3_aa: CASSSQVGANYGYTF; cdr3_nt: TGTGCCAGCAGTTCCCAGGTGGGGGCCAACTATGGCTACACCTTC
v_call: TRBV18; d_call: -; j_call: TRBJ2-5; clone_size: -; cdr3_aa: CASSPRSGETQYF; cdr3_nt: TGTGCCAGCTCACCCAGGTCAGGGGAGACCCAGTACTTC
v_call: TRBV6-6; d_call: -; j_call: TRBJ1-1; clone_size: -; cdr3_aa: CASSYSPYTEAFF; cdr3_nt: TGTGCCAGCAGTTACTCCCCCTACACTGAAGCTTTCTTT
v_call: TRBV5-4; d_call: -; j_call: TRBJ2-1; clone_size: -; cdr3_aa: CASTQQGYNEQFF; cdr3_nt: TGTGCCAGCACCCAACAGGGCTACAATGAGCAGTTCTTC
v_call: TRBV15; d_call: -; j_call: TRBJ2-2; clone_size: -; cdr3_aa: CATSRDRGMYTGELFF; cdr3_nt: TGTGCCACCAGCAGAGATAGGGGCATGTACACCGGGGAGCTGTTTTTT
v_call: TRBV6-4; d_call: TRBD2; j_call: TRBJ2-3; clone_size: -; cdr3_aa: CASSDSRGGPDTQYF; cdr3_nt: TGTGCCAGCAGTGACTCGCGGGGGGGCCCAGATACGCAGTATTTT
v_call: TRBV25-1; d_call: -; j_call: TRBJ2-1; clone_size: -; cdr3_aa: CASSGPGASRYNEQFF; cdr3_nt: TGTGCCAGCAGTGGTCCGGGGGCCTCTAGGTACAATGAGCAGTTCTTC
v_call: TRBV10-3; d_call: -; j_call: TRBJ1-6; clone_size: few; cdr3_aa: CANGQTDSPLHF; cdr3_nt: TGTGCCAACGGACAGACGGATTCACCCCTCCACTTT
v_call: TRBV9; d_call: TRBD1; j_call: TRBJ1-6; clone_size: -; cdr3_aa: CASSPGTGHYNSPLHF; cdr3_nt: TGTGCCAGCAGCCCCGGGACAGGGCACTATAATTCACCCCTCCACTTT
v_call: TRBV9; d_call: -; j_call: TRBJ2-3; clone_size: -; cdr3_aa: CASSEGTPGPTLTDTQYF; cdr3_nt: TGTGCCAGCAGCGAGGGGACCCCCGGGCCAACACTCACAGATACGCAGTATTTT
v_call: TRBV25-1; d_call: TRBD1; j_call: TRBJ2-7; clone_size: -; cdr3_aa: CASSDPAGGRYEQYF; cdr3_nt: TGTGCCAGCAGTGACCCGGCAGGGGGCCGGTACGAGCAGTACTTC
v_call: TRBV5-1; d_call: -; j_call: TRBJ2-1; clone_size: few; cdr3_aa: CASSFDGLNNEQFF; cdr3_nt: TGCGCCAGCAGCTTCGACGGACTAAACAATGAGCAGTTCTTC
v_call: TRBV5-1; d_call: TRBD2; j_call: TRBJ2-7; clone_size: -; cdr3_aa: CASSSPTSGRSAYEQYF; cdr3_nt: TGCGCCAGCAGCTCCCCGACTAGCGGACGTTCGGCCTACGAGCAGTACTTC
v_call: TRBV4-1; d_call: -; j_call: TRBJ2-7; clone_size: -; cdr3_aa: CASSQVGSSSYEQYF; cdr3_nt: TGCGCCAGCAGCCAAGTAGGCAGCAGCTCCTACGAGCAGTACTTC
v_call: TRBV5-6; d_call: -; j_call: TRBJ2-7; clone_size: -; cdr3_aa: CASSLSGVIYEQYF; cdr3_nt: TGTGCCAGCAGCTTGTCGGGGGTAATTTACGAGCAGTACTTC
v_call: TRBV7-9; d_call: -; j_call: TRBJ2-1; clone_size: -; cdr3_aa: CASSDRDNPFDEQFF; cdr3_nt: TGTGCCAGCAGCGACCGGGACAATCCCTTCGATGAGCAGTTCTTC
v_call: TRBV15; d_call: -; j_call: TRBJ2-4; clone_size: few; cdr3_aa: CATSRDFGGLQYF; cdr3_nt: TGTGCCACCAGCAGAGATTTCGGGGGGCTTCAGTACTTC
v_call: TRBV19; d_call: -; j_call: TRBJ2-2; clone_size: -; cdr3_aa: CASSIVNTGELFF; cdr3_nt: TGTGCCAGTAGTATCGTGAACACCGGGGAGCTGTTTTTT
v_call: TRBV29-1; d_call: TRBD1; j_call: TRBJ1-2; clone_size: -; cdr3_aa: CSGRTGDGYTF; cdr3_nt: TGCAGCGGCCGGACAGGGGACGGCTACACCTTC
v_call: TRBV19; d_call: TRBD1; j_call: TRBJ1-1; clone_size: -; cdr3_aa: CASTPAGGMNTEAFF; cdr3_nt: TGTGCCAGTACCCCGGCAGGGGGAATGAACACTGAAGCTTTCTTT
v_call: TRBV25-1; d_call: -; j_call: TRBJ1-3; clone_size: -; cdr3_aa: CASSDTNLHSGNTIYF; cdr3_nt: TGTGCCAGCAGTGACACCAACCTGCACTCTGGAAACACCATATATTTT
v_call: TRBV27; d_call: -; j_call: TRBJ1-4; clone_size: -; cdr3_aa: CASSPSGRDGDELFF; cdr3_nt: TGTGCCAGCAGTCCCTCCGGCAGGGATGGGGATGAACTGTTTTTT
v_call: TRBV5-5; d_call: TRBD1; j_call: TRBJ2-7; clone_size: -; cdr3_aa: CASSLVYRGLIYEQYF; cdr3_nt: TGTGCCAGCAGCTTGGTCTACAGGGGGCTCATCTACGAGCAGTACTTC
v_call: TRBV7-6; d_call: TRBD2; j_call: TRBJ2-3; clone_size: -; cdr3_aa: CASSLGASGGGTDTQYF; cdr3_nt: TGTGCCAGCAGCTTAGGAGCTAGCGGGGGCGGCACAGATACGCAGTATTTT
v_call: TRBV28; d_call: -; j_call: TRBJ1-1; clone_size: few; cdr3_aa: CASSFMNTEAFF; cdr3_nt: TGTGCCAGCAGTTTTATGAACACTGAAGCTTTCTTT
v_call: TRBV30; d_call: -; j_call: TRBJ1-6; clone_size: -; cdr3_aa: CAWSVIQGNSPLHF; cdr3_nt: TGTGCCTGGAGTGTTATACAGGGTAATTCACCCCTCCACTTT
v_call: TRBV4-3; d_call: -; j_call: TRBJ2-1; clone_size: medium-sized; cdr3_aa: CASSQDPRTESSYNEQFF; cdr3_nt: TGCGCCAGCAGCCAAGACCCCCGGACGGAGAGCTCCTACAATGAGCAGTTCTTC
v_call: TRBV15; d_call: -; j_call: TRBJ1-1; clone_size: few; cdr3_aa: CATSRDITGGGLEAFF; cdr3_nt: TGTGCCACCAGCAGAGATATCACGGGGGGAGGCCTGGAAGCTTTCTTT
v_call: TRBV9; d_call: -; j_call: TRBJ2-3; clone_size: -; cdr3_aa: CASSVGVGSEAQYF; cdr3_nt: TGTGCCAGCAGCGTAGGGGTGGGGAGCGAGGCGCAGTATTTT
v_call: TRBV7-9; d_call: -; j_call: TRBJ2-7; clone_size: -; cdr3_aa: CASSFPWDSGTSYEQYF; cdr3_nt: TGTGCCAGCAGCTTCCCTTGGGATAGCGGAACCTCCTACGAGCAGTACTTC
v_call: TRBV5-1; d_call: TRBD1; j_call: TRBJ1-1; clone_size: few; cdr3_aa: CASSLGTGGNTEAFF; cdr3_nt: TGCGCCAGCAGCTTGGGTACAGGGGGGAACACTGAAGCTTTCTTT
v_call: TRBV9; d_call: -; j_call: TRBJ2-1; clone_size: -; cdr3_aa: CASSVVGPGDNEQFF; cdr3_nt: TGTGCCAGCAGCGTAGTGGGCCCAGGGGACAATGAGCAGTTCTTC
v_call: TRBV27; d_call: -; j_call: TRBJ2-3; clone_size: -; cdr3_aa: CASTLGATDTQYF; cdr3_nt: TGTGCCAGCACTCTCGGGGCGACAGATACGCAGTATTTT
v_call: TRBV7-9; d_call: -; j_call: TRBJ1-2; clone_size: -; cdr3_aa: CASSLMDLGEQGYTF; cdr3_nt: TGTGCCAGCAGCTTAATGGACTTAGGGGAACAGGGCTACACCTTC
v_call: TRBV30; d_call: -; j_call: TRBJ1-1; clone_size: medium-sized; cdr3_aa: CAWSVVDGTEAFF; cdr3_nt: TGTGCCTGGAGTGTGGTGGATGGCACTGAAGCTTTCTTT
v_call: TRBV7-2; d_call: -; j_call: TRBJ1-6; clone_size: -; cdr3_aa: CASSLASGQAGSPLHF; cdr3_nt: TGTGCCAGCAGCTTAGCCTCGGGGCAGGCGGGTTCACCCCTCCACTTT
v_call: TRBV7-2; d_call: TRBD2; j_call: TRBJ2-7; clone_size: -; cdr3_aa: CASSLGASGGDEQYF; cdr3_nt: TGTGCCAGCAGCTTAGGGGCTAGCGGGGGGGACGAGCAGTACTTC
v_call: TRBV11-2; d_call: TRBD2; j_call: TRBJ2-3; clone_size: once; cdr3_aa: CASSSRGGLEDTQYF; cdr3_nt: TGTGCCAGCAGCTCCCGGGGGGGCCTAGAAGATACGCAGTATTTT
v_call: TRBV4-2; d_call: TRBD1; j_call: TRBJ2-1; clone_size: -; cdr3_aa: CASSQEGDSSYNEQFF; cdr3_nt: TGTGCCAGCAGCCAAGAGGGGGACAGCTCCTACAATGAGCAGTTCTTC
v_call: TRBV30; d_call: -; j_call: TRBJ1-2; clone_size: -; cdr3_aa: CAWSSVFDYGYTF; cdr3_nt: TGTGCCTGGAGTTCGGTTTTCGACTATGGCTACACCTTC